A selection of T cell receptor beta chains follows, all from one sample in a study of CD8 T cells in Susac syndrome. TCRdb reprocessed the immunoSEQ multiplex PCR reads via MiXCR and lists one record per CDR3 protein. The sample records hundreds of thousands of distinct CDR3 sequences, approximately 94% being singletons. The sequencing input was CD4+ T cells from PBMCs. Every receptor here comes from a human donor with Susac syndrome. CDR3s include the opening cysteine and the closing phenylalanine or tryptophan. Each record gives: V gene, J gene, CDR3 protein.

V: TRBV11-2
J: TRBJ1-3
CDR3: CASSHPPGNTIYF

V: TRBV20-1
J: TRBJ2-7
CDR3: CSARDRQGLTYEQYF

V: TRBV27
J: TRBJ2-5
CDR3: CASSKRLTSGEYQETQYF

V: TRBV7-2
J: TRBJ2-2
CDR3: CASSLAPSGQGDTGELFF

V: TRBV20-1
J: TRBJ1-6
CDR3: CSAWDGIHSPLHF

V: TRBV19
J: TRBJ1-5
CDR3: CASSIKRGSNQPQHF

V: TRBV6-2/TRBV6-3
J: TRBJ1-5
CDR3: CASSYLDGLDQPQHF

V: TRBV11-3
J: TRBJ2-5
CDR3: CASRHRGLAETQYF

V: TRBV5-1
J: TRBJ2-3
CDR3: CASRRDTVSTDTQYF

V: TRBV28
J: TRBJ2-1
CDR3: CASRSAADLSYNEQFF